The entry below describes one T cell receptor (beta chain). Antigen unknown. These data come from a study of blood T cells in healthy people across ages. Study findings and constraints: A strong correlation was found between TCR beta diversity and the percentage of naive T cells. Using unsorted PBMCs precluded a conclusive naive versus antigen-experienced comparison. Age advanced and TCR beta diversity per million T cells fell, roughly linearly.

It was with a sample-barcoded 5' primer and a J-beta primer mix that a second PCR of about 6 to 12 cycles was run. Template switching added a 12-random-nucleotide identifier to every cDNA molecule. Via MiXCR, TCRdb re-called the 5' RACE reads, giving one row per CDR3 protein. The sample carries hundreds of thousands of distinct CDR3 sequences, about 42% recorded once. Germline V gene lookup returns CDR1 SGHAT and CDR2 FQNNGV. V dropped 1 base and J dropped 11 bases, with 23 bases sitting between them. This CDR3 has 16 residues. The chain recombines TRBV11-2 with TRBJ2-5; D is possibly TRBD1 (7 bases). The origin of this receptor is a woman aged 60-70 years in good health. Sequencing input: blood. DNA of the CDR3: TGTGCCAGCAGCTTAGGGGCCAGGGGGGAATTCAATGAGCAGTACTTC. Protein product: CASSLGARGEFNEQYF. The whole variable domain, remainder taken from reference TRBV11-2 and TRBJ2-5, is EAGVAQSPRYKIIEKRQSVAFWCNPISGHATLYWYQQILGQGPKLLIQFQNNGVVDDSQLPKDRFSAERLKGVDSTLKIQPAKLEDSAVYLCASSLGARGEFNEQYFGPGTRLLVL.